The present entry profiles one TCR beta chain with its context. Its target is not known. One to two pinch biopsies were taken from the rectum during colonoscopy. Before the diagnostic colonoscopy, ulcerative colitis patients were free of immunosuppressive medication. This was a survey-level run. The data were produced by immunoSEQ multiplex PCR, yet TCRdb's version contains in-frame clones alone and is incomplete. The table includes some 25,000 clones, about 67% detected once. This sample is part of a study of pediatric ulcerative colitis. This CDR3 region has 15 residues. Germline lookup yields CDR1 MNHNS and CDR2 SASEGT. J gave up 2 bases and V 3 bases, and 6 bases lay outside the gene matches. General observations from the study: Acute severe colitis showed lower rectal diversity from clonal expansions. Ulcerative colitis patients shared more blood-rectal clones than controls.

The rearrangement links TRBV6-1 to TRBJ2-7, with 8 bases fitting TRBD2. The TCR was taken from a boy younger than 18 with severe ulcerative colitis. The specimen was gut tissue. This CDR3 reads CASSDIAGSAYEQYF. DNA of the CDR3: TGTGCCAGCAGTGATATAGCGGGGTCCGCCTACGAGCAGTACTTC.